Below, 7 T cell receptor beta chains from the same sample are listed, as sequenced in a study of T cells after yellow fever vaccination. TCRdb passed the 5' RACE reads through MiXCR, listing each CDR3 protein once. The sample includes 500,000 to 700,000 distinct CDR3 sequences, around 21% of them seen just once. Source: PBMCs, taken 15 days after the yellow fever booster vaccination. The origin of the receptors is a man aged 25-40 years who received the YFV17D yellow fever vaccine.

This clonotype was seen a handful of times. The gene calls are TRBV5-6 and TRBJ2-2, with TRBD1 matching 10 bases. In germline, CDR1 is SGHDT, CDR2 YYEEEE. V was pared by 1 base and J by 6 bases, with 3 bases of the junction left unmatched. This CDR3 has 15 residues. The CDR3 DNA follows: TGTGCCAGCAGCTTGAGAGACAGGGGGCCCGGGGAGCTGTTTTTT. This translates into CASSLRDRGPGELFF.

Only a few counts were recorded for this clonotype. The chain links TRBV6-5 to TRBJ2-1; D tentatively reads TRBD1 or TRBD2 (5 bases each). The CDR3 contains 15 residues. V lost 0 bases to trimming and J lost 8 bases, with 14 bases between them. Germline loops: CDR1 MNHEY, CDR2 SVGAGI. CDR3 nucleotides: TGTGCCAGCAGTTACTCCCGGGGCTTCTTGGATGAGCAGTTCTTC. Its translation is CASSYSRGFLDEQFF.

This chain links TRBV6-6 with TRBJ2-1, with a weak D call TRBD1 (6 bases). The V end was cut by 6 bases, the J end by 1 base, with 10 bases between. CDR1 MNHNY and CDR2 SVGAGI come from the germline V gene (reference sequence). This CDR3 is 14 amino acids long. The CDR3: CASRRQVSYNEQFF. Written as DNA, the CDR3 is TGTGCCAGCAGAAGACAGGTATCCTACAATGAGCAGTTCTTC.

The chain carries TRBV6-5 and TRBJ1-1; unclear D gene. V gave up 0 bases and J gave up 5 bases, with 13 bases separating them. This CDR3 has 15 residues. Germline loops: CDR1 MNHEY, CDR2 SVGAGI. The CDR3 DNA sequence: TGTGCCAGCAGTTACTCGTCCAGGCTGGGGACTGAAGCTTTCTTT. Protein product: CASSYSSRLGTEAFF.

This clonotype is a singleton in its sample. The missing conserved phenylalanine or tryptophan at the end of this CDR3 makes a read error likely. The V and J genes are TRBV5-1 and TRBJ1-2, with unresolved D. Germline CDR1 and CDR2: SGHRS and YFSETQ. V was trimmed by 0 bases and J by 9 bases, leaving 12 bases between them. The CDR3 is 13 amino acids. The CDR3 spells CASSLEVLASYTY. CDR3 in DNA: TGCGCCAGCAGCTTGGAGGTTTTAGCCAGCTACACCTAC.

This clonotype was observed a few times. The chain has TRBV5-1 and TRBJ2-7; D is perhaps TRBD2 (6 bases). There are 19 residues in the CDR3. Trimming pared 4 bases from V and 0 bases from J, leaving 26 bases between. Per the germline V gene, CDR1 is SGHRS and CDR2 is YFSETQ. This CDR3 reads CASSPSGSTSSQLSYEQYF. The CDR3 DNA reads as TGCGCCAGCAGCCCCTCCGGGAGCACCTCTTCGCAGCTCTCCTACGAGCAGTACTTC.

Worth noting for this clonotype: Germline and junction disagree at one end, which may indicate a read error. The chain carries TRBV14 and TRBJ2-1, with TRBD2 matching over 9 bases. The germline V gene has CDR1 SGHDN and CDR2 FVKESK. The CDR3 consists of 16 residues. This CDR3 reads CASSQAGGISYNEQFF. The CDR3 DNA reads TGTGCCAGCAGTCAAGCGGGAGGTATCTCCTACAATGAGCAGTTCTTC.